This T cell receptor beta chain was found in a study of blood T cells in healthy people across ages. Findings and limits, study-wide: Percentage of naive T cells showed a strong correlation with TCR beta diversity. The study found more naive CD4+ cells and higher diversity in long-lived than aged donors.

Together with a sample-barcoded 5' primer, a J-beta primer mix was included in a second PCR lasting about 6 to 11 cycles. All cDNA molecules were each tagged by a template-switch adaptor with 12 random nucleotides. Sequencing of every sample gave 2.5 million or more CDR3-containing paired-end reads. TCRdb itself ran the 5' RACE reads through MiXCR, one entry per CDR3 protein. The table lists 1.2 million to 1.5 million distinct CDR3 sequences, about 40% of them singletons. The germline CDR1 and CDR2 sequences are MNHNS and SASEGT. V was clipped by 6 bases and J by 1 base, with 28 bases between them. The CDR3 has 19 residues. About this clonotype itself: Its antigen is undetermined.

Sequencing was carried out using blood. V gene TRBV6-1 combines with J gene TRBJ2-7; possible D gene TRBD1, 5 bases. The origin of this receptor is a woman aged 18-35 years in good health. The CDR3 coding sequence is TGTGCCAGCAGCCCTAGTGAATCTCGGATTAGGGGTCAATCCTACGAGCAGTACTTC. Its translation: CASSPSESRIRGQSYEQYF.